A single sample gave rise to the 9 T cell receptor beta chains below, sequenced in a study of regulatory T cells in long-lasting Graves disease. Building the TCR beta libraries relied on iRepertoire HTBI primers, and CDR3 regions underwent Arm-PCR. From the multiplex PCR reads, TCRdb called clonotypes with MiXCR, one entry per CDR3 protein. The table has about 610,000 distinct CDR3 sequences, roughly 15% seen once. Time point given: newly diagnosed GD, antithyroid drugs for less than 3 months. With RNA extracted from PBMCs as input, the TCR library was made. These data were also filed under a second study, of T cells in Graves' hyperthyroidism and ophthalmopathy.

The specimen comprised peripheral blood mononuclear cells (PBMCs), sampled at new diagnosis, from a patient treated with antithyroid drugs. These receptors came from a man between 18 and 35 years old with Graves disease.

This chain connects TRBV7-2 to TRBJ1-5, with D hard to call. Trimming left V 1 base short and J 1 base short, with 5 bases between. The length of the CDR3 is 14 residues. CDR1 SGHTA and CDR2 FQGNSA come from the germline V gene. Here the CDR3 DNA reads TGTGCCAGCAGCTTAGATATCAGCAATCAGCCCCAGCATTTT. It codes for CASSLDISNQPQHF.

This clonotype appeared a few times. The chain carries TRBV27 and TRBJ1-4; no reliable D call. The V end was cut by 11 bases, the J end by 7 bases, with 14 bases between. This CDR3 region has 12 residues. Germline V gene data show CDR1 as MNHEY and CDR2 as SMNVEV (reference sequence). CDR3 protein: CASGLLGEKLFF. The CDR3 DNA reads TGTGCCTCCGGACTCCTGGGTGAAAAACTGTTTTTT.

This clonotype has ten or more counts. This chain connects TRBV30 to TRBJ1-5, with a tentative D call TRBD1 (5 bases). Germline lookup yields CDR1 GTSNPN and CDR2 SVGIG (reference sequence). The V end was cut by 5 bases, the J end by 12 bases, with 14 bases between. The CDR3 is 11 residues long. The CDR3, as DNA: TGTGCCTGGGATAGAGGGCAGGGCCAGCATTTT. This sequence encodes CAWDRGQGQHF.

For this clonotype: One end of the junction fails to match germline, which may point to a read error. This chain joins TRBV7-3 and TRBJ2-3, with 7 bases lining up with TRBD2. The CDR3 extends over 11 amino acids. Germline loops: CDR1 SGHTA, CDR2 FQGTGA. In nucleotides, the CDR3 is TGTGCCAGCAGCCGGGGGGTCTTGGTGGGGTTT. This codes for CASSRGVLVGF.

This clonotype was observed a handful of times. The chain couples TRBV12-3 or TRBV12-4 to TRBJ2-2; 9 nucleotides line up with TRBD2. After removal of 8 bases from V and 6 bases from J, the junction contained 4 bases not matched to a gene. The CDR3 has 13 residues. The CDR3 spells CASGVAGAGELFF. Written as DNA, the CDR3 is TGTGCCAGCGGCGTAGCGGGAGCCGGGGAGCTGTTTTTT.

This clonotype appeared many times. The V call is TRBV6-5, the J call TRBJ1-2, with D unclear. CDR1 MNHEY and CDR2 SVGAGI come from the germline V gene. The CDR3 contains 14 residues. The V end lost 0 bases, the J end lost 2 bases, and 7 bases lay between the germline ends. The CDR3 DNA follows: TGTGCCAGCAGTTACTCCGAGACAAACTATGGCTACACCTTC. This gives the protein CASSYSETNYGYTF.

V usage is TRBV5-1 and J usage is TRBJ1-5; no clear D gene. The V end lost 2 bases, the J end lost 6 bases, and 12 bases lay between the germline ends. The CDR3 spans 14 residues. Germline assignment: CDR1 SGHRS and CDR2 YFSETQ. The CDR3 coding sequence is TGCGCCAGCAGCTTAAGCCAGTCGGGTCAGCCCCAGCATTTT. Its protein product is CASSLSQSGQPQHF.

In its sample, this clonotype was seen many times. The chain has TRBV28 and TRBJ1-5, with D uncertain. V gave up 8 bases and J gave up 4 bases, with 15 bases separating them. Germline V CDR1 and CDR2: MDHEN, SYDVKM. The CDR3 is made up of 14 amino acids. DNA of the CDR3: TGTGCCAGCGGAATCCCCAGCGGTAATCAGCCCCAGCATTTT. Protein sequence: CASGIPSGNQPQHF.

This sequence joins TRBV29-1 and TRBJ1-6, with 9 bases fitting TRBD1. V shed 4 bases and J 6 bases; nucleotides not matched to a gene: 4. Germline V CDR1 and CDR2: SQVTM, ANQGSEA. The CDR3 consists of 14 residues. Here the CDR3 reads CSVAWGQGNSPLHF. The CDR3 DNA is TGCAGCGTTGCGTGGGGACAGGGTAATTCACCCCTCCACTTT.